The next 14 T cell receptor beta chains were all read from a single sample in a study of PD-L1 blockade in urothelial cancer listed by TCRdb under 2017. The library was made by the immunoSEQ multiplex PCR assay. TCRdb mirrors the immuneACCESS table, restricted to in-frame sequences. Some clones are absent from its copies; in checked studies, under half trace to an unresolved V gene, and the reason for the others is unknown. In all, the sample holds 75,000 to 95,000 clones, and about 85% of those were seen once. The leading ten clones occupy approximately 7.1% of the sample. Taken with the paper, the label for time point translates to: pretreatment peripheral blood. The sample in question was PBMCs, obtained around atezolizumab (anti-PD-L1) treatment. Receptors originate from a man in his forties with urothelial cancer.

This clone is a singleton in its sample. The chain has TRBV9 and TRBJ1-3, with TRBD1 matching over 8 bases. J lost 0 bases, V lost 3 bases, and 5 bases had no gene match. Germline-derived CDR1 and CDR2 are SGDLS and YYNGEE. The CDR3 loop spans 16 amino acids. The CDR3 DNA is TGTGCCAGCAGCGCGACAGGGGCCAACTCTGGAAACACCATATATTTT. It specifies CASSATGANSGNTIYF.

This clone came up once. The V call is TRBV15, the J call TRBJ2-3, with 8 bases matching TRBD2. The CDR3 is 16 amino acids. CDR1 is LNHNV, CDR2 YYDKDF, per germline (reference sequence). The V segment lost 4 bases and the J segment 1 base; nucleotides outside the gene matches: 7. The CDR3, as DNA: TGTGCCACCAGCACTTACACTAGCGGCCGCACAGATACGCAGTATTTT. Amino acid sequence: CATSTYTSGRTDTQYF.

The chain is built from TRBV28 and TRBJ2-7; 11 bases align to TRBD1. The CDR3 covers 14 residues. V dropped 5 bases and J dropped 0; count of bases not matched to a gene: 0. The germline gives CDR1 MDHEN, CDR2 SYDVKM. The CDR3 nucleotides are TGTGCCAGCAGTGGGACAGGGGGCTCCTACGAGCAGTACTTC. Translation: CASSGTGGSYEQYF. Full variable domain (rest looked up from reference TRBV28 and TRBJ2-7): DVKVTQSSRYLVKRTGEKVFLECVQDMDHENMFWYRQDPGLGLRLIYFSYDVKMKEKGDIPEGYSVSREKKERFSLILESASTNQTSMYLCASSGTGGSYEQYFGPGTRLTVT.

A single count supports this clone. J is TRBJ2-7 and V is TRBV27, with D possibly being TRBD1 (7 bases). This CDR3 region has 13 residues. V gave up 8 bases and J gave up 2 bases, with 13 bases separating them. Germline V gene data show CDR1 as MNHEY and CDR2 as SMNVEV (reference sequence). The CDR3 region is CASSDREAYEQYF. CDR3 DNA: TGTGCCAGCTCTGACAGGGAGGCCTACGAGCAGTACTTC.

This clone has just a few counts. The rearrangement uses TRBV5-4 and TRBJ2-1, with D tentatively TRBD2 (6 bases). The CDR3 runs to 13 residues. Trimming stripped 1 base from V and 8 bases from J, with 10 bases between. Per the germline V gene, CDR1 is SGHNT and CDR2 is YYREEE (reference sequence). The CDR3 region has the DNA TGTGCCAGCAGCTTGCGACGGAGGGATGAGCAGTTCTTC. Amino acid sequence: CASSLRRRDEQFF.

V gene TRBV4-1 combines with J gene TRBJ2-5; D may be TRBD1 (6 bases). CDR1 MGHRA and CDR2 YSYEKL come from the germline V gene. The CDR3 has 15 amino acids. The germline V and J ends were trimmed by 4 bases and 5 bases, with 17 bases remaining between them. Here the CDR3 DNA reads TGCGCCAGCAGCCCTGAGGGGGTTCGGGTGGAGACCCAGTACTTC. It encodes CASSPEGVRVETQYF.

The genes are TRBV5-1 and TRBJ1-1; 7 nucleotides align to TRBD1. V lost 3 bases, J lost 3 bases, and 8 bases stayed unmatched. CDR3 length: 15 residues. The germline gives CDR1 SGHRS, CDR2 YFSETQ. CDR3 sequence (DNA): TGCGCCAGCAGCTCCGACAGGGTGAGAGACACTGAAGCTTTCTTT. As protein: CASSSDRVRDTEAFF.

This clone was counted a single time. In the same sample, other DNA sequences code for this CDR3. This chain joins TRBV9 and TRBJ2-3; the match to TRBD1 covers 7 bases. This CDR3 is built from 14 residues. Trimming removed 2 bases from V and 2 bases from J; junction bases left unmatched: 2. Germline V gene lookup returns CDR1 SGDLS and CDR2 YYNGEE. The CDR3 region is CASSVGQDTDTQYF. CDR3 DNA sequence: TGTGCCAGCAGCGTTGGACAGGACACAGATACGCAGTATTTT.

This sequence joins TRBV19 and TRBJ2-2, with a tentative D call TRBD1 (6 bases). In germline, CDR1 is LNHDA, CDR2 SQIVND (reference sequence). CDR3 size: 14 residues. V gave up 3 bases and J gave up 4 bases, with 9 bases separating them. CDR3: CASSIGRGTGELFF. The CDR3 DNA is TGTGCCAGTAGTATCGGCAGGGGCACCGGGGAGCTGTTTTTT.

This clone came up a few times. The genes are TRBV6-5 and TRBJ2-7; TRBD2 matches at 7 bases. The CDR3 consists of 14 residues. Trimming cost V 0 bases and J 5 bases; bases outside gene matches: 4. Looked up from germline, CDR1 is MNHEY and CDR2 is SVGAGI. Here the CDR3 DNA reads TGTGCCAGCAGTTACTCCGCGGGGGACGACGAGCAGTACTTC. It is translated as CASSYSAGDDEQYF.

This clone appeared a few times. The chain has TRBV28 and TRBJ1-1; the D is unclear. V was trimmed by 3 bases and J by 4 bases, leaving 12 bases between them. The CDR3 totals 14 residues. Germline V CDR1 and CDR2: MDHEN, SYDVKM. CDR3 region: CASSLVGRGTEAFF. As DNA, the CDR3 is TGTGCCAGCAGTTTGGTAGGCCGAGGCACTGAAGCTTTCTTT. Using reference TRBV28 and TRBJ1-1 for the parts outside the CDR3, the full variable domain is DVKVTQSSRYLVKRTGEKVFLECVQDMDHENMFWYRQDPGLGLRLIYFSYDVKMKEKGDIPEGYSVSREKKERFSLILESASTNQTSMYLCASSLVGRGTEAFFGQGTRLTVV.

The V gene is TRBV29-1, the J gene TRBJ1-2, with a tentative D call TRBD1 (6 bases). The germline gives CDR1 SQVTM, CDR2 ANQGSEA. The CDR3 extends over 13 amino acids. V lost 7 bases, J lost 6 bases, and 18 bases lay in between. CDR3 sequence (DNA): TGCAGCGCCCACCGGGACACCACCGATGGCTACACCTTC. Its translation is CSAHRDTTDGYTF.

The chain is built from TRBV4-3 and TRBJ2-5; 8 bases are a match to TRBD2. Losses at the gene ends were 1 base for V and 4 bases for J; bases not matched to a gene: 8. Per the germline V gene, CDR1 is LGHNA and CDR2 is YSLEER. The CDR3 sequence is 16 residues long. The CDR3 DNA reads TGCGCCAGCAGCCAAGGCAATGCGGGAGGTAGAGAGACCCAGTACTTC. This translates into CASSQGNAGGRETQYF.

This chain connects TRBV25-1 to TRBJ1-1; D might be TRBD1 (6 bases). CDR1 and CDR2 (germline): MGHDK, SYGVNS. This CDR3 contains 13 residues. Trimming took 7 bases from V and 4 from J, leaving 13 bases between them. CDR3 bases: TGTGCCAGCATGGGGGAAGGGGGCACTGAAGCTTTCTTT. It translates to CASMGEGGTEAFF.